The rows below give T cell receptor beta chains drawn from one sample of a study of T cell responses to AZD1222 COVID-19 vaccine. Using immunoSEQ multiplex PCR, the repertoire was profiled, and TCRdb retains in-frame clones only, with some absent. The sample lists around 44,000 clones, 65% to 90% occurring once. Sequencing was performed on peripheral blood, taken 28 days after the second AZD1222 dose. These receptors all stem from an adult who received the AZD1222 COVID-19 vaccine. The CDR3 runs from the conserved cysteine through the conserved F or W.

V gene	J gene	CDR3 protein
TRBV9	TRBJ2-7	CASSVTPGEGEQYF
TRBV3-1/TRBV3-2	TRBJ1-1	CASSQGTGQTEAFF
TRBV6-1	TRBJ2-7	CASSEVTGVAGAYEQYF
TRBV7-2	TRBJ2-5	CASSLVVGQGRETQYF
TRBV24-1	TRBJ1-1	CATSEGGVGAEAFF
TRBV24-1	TRBJ2-1	CATSDYRSTEYNEQFF
TRBV28	TRBJ2-1	CASSRIAGLGEQFF
TRBV18	TRBJ2-3	CASSPLTTSTDTQYF
TRBV10-1	TRBJ2-1	CASRRRVGQGPYNEQFF
TRBV7-9	TRBJ1-1	CASSQRDSATEAFF
TRBV2	TRBJ1-5	CASSAPGGGRFSNQPQHF
TRBV28	TRBJ2-7	CASGPYEQYF
TRBV28	TRBJ2-7	CGSGGYEQYF
TRBV18	TRBJ2-2	CASSSDWGKTGELFF
TRBV14	TRBJ2-3	CASRLSGSVSDTQYF
TRBV11-2	TRBJ1-2	CASSHHRGRDYGYTF
TRBV29-1	TRBJ2-2	CSVDTGELFF
TRBV7-9	TRBJ2-1	CASSLLSFSYNEQFF
TRBV11-3	TRBJ2-1	CASSPLFARSYNEQFF
TRBV28	TRBJ2-7	CASWRDRGGYEQYF
TRBV7-8	TRBJ2-7	CASSFRRTGGPGEQYF
TRBV7-3	TRBJ2-1	CASSLSGNEQFF
TRBV19	TRBJ2-4	CASSLAGATNIQYF
TRBV27	TRBJ2-7	CASSLEGDLNDEQYF
TRBV28	TRBJ2-7	CASSFAGTGTSGSYEQYF
TRBV4-1	TRBJ2-2	CASSQFGQGADTGELFF
TRBV11-3	TRBJ2-3	CASSLERSTDTQYF
TRBV11-2	TRBJ2-1	CASSRTGGEPDEQFF
TRBV19	TRBJ2-7	CASSIGQGAGYEQYF
TRBV3-1/TRBV3-2	TRBJ1-2	CASSLNYGYTF